This TCR beta chain was captured in a study of T cell responses to AZD1222 COVID-19 vaccine. Study-level points and caveats: The donor cohort was predominantly white British with a female majority, and clonal diversity may have been underestimated. Baseline serostatus was positive in only a handful of AZD1222 recipients. Repertoire collection took place solely once the T cell response had peaked. Distributed over spike, vaccine-associated CD4 TCRs predominated at 160-218 and 743-854.

The V segment lost 5 bases and the J segment 4 bases; nucleotides outside the gene matches: 4. CDR1 and CDR2 from the germline V gene are LNHDA and SQIVND (reference sequence). The CDR3 is made up of 15 amino acids. The repertoire was sequenced with immunoSEQ multiplex PCR; TCRdb's copy has only in-frame clones and lacks some. The repertoire holds about 110,000 clones, with roughly 87% as singletons. About this clone itself: Its antigen is as yet unknown.

The chain employs TRBV19 and TRBJ1-3, with 11 nucleotides matching TRBD1. The TCR sequence derives from an adult in good health. The sequencing used peripheral blood, collected on day 0 of AZD1222 vaccination. The CDR3 spells CASSAGQGVGNTIYF. The DNA for the CDR3 is TGTGCCAGTAGTGCGGGACAGGGGGTCGGAAACACCATATATTTT.